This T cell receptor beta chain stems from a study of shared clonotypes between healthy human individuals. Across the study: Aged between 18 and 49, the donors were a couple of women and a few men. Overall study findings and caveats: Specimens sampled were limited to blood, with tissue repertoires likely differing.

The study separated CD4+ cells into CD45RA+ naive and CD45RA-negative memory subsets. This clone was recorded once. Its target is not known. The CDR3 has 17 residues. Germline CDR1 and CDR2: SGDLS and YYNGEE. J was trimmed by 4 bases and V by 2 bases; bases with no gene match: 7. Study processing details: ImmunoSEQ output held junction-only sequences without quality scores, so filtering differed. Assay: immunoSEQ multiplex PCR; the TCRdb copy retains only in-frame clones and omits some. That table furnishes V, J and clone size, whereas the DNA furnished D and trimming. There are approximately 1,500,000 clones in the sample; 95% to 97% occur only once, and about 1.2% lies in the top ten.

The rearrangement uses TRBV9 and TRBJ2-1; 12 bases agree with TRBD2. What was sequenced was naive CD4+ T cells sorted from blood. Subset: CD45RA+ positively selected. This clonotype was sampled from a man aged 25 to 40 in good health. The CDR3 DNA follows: TGTGCCAGCAGCGTGGCTCTAGCGGGAGGGTATTACAATGAGCAGTTCTTC. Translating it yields CASSVALAGGYYNEQFF.